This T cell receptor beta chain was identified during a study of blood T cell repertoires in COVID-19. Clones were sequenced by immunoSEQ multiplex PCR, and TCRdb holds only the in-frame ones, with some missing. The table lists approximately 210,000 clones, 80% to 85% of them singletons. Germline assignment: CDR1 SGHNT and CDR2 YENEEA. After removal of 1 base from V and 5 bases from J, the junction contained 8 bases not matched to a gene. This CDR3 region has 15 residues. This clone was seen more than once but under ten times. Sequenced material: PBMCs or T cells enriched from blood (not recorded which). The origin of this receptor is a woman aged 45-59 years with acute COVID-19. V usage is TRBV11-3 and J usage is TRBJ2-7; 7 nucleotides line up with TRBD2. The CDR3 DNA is TGTGCCAGCAGCTTAGCGGTTGCGGGGGTCCACGAGCAGTACTTC. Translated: CASSLAVAGVHEQYF.